This TCR beta chain was sequenced for a study of blood T cell repertoires in COVID-19. Germline CDR1 and CDR2: SGDLS and YYNGEE. V gave up 4 bases and J gave up 5 bases, with 15 bases separating them. There are 14 residues in the CDR3. Clones were sequenced by immunoSEQ multiplex PCR, and TCRdb holds only the in-frame ones, with some missing. The sample lists 280,000 or so clones; 85% to 90% were seen once. Exposed volunteers were people who met a COVID-19 case within 2 weeks before study entry. This receptor was identified in a woman in her forties or fifties who had been exposed to COVID-19. The source material was PBMCs or T cells enriched from blood (not recorded which). The V gene is TRBV9, the J gene TRBJ2-5, with a weak D call TRBD2 (6 bases). The CDR3 is CASSLGLIKETQYF. The CDR3 DNA is TGTGCCAGCAGCTTAGGACTAATCAAGGAGACCCAGTACTTC.